This T cell receptor (beta chain) emerged from a study of shared T cell receptors in the human thymus. Sequencing used immunoSEQ multiplex PCR; TCRdb keeps in-frame clones, though not all of them. The data hold some 700,000 clones, with 80% to 90% observed a single time. The J segment lost 4 bases and the V segment lost 5 bases, leaving 6 bases of the junction unmatched. CDR3 length equals 14 residues. CDR1 and CDR2 (germline): MDHEN, SYDVKM. Another study also made use of these data, one on human thymus T cells. From that second work: Resections from corrective heart surgery provided thymus tissue. Related research described thymic repertoires that were highly overlapping among unrelated individuals.

The chain joins TRBV28 to TRBJ1-1; 8 nucleotides line up with TRBD1. The source material was thymocytes. This TCR was recovered from a girl under three years old with a congenital heart defect. The CDR3, as DNA: TGTGCCAGCAGTCCTCCGACAGGGGTCACTGAAGCTTTCTTT. This translates into CASSPPTGVTEAFF.